These T cell receptor beta chains were read from a single sample in a study of beta chain features in type 1 diabetes. Sequenced by immunoSEQ multiplex PCR; TCRdb stores in-frame clones only, minus some. The sample records roughly 290,000 clones, roughly 15% being singletons. The sample taken for sequencing was naive CD4+ T cells from blood. The origin of the receptors is a man between 18 and 35 years old with type 1 diabetes. Each CDR3 is given with its conserved first and last residue. Each record gives: J gene, clone size, D gene, V gene, CDR3 protein, CDR3 DNA. D genes are given only for firm matches. Clone size is given for some rows only: seen once, a few or many times, or a class if the clone is expanded.

>TRBJ1-3|-|-|TRBV7-9
CASSFRGGSGNTIYF
TGTGCCAGCAGCTTTCGTGGGGGGTCTGGAAACACCATATATTTT
>TRBJ2-7|-|-|TRBV19
CASSIQGRPYEQYF
TGTGCCAGTAGTATCCAGGGGCGACCCTACGAGCAGTACTTC
>TRBJ2-7|few|TRBD2|TRBV11-2
CASSQISGRRYEQYF
TGTGCCAGCAGCCAGATTAGCGGGAGACGCTACGAGCAGTACTTC
>TRBJ1-2|-|-|TRBV7-2
CASSQGLPGRGYTF
TGTGCCAGCAGCCAGGGCCTTCCCGGGCGTGGCTACACCTTC
>TRBJ1-1|-|-|TRBV28
CASSPHRVTNTEAFF
TGTGCCAGCAGTCCCCACAGGGTTACGAACACTGAAGCTTTCTTT
>TRBJ2-2|-|TRBD1|TRBV5-6
CASSPGDRDDTGELFF
TGTGCCAGCAGCCCGGGGGACAGGGATGACACCGGGGAGCTGTTTTTT
>TRBJ1-2|-|-|TRBV6-5
CASSAWRLDFYGYTF
TGTGCCAGCAGTGCTTGGAGGTTGGACTTCTATGGCTACACCTTC
>TRBJ2-1|-|-|TRBV19
CASRPGESHEQFF
TGTGCCAGTAGGCCCGGGGAGTCCCATGAGCAGTTCTTC
>TRBJ2-7|-|-|TRBV7-2
CASTTQGSNEQYF
TGTGCCAGCACCACCCAGGGGTCTAACGAGCAGTACTTC
>TRBJ2-5|-|TRBD2|TRBV7-2
CASGELAEETQYF
TGTGCCAGTGGGGAACTAGCGGAAGAGACCCAGTACTTC
>TRBJ2-3|-|-|TRBV7-2
CASSLVRLHTQYF
TGTGCCAGCAGCTTAGTGCGATTACATACGCAGTATTTT
>TRBJ2-2|few|-|TRBV18
CASSEGADTGELFF
TGTGCCAGCTCAGAGGGCGCGGACACCGGGGAGCTGTTTTTT
>TRBJ2-7|few|-|TRBV14
CASSQVRIAATYEQYF
TGTGCCAGCAGCCAAGTTCGCATAGCCGCTACCTACGAGCAGTACTTC
>TRBJ2-2|-|TRBD2|TRBV5-1
CASSLGFRGGETGELFF
TGCGCCAGCAGCCTCGGATTCCGGGGAGGGGAGACCGGGGAGCTGTTTTTT
>TRBJ1-4|-|-|TRBV5-4
CASSLGGDGTTNEKLFF
TGTGCCAGCAGCTTGGGCGGGGACGGTACAACTAATGAAAAACTGTTTTTT
>TRBJ2-7|-|TRBD1|TRBV16
CASSQDRGRGPVYEQYF
TGTGCCAGCAGCCAAGACAGGGGGCGAGGTCCCGTCTACGAGCAGTACTTC
>TRBJ1-1|-|-|TRBV5-4
CASSGDRLNTEAFF
TGTGCCAGCAGCGGCGACAGGTTGAACACTGAAGCTTTCTTT